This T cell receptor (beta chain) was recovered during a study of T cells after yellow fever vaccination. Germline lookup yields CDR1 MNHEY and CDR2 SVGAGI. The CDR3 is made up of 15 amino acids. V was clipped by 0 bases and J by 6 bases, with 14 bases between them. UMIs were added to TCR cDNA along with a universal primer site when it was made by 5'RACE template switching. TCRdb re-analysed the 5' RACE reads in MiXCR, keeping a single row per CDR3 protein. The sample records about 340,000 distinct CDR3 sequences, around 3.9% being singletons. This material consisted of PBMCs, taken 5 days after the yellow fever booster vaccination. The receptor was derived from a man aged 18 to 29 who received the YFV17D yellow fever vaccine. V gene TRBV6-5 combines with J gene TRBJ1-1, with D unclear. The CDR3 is CASSYSAGPGSEAFF. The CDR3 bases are TGTGCCAGCAGTTACTCCGCCGGGCCGGGGTCTGAAGCTTTCTTT.